This is a list of T cell receptor beta chains from one sample in a study of blood T cell repertoires in COVID-19. TCRdb's table, derived via immunoSEQ multiplex PCR, lists solely in-frame clones and lacks some. This sample has 65,000 to 85,000 clones; more than 75% occur once, and the top ten carry 11%. Material: peripheral blood. Receptors were obtained from a woman between 18 and 29 years old with acute or convalescent COVID-19. Each CDR3 is given with its conserved first and last residue. The order of the fields is J gene, clone size, D gene, V gene, CDR3 protein, CDR3 DNA. The D gene is left open where the match is weak. The size entry is marked missing in some rows and otherwise reads once, few, many or a size class.

TRBJ2-5 | - | - | TRBV6-2/TRBV6-3 | CASSYSQPGTQYF | TGTGCCAGCAGTTACTCACAGCCCGGGACCCAGTACTTC
TRBJ2-2 | - | - | TRBV5-8 | CASSSFIGELELFF | TGTGCCAGCAGCTCCTTCATCGGGGAATTAGAGCTGTTTTTT
TRBJ1-2 | - | - | TRBV3-1/TRBV3-2 | CASSQWQGSGYTF | TGTGCCAGCAGCCAATGGCAGGGAAGTGGCTACACCTTC
TRBJ1-2 | - | TRBD1 | TRBV29-1 | CSVGVFPGQANFYGYTF | TGCAGCGTCGGCGTTTTCCCGGGACAGGCGAACTTCTATGGCTACACCTTC
TRBJ1-1 | - | - | TRBV2 | CASSVTEAFF | TGTGCCAGCAGTGTAACTGAAGCTTTCTTT
TRBJ2-3 | - | - | TRBV7-2 | CASSFLSTDTQYF | TGTGCCAGCAGCTTCCTTAGCACAGATACGCAGTATTTT
TRBJ2-7 | - | TRBD1 | TRBV27 | CASSPGTGGLYEQYF | TGTGCCAGCAGTCCCGGGACAGGGGGCCTATACGAGCAGTACTTC
TRBJ1-1 | once | TRBD1 | TRBV30 | CAWSLGQGTEAFF | TGTGCCTGGAGTCTAGGACAGGGGACTGAAGCTTTCTTT
TRBJ2-7 | once | - | TRBV30 | CAWSNSAGLSYEQYF | TGTGCCTGGAGTAATTCTGCAGGCCTCTCCTACGAGCAGTACTTC
TRBJ2-1 | - | TRBD2 | TRBV5-4 | CASSFGLAGNNEQFF | TGTGCCAGCAGCTTCGGACTAGCGGGGAACAATGAGCAGTTCTTC
TRBJ2-7 | - | TRBD1 | TRBV6-6 | CASSAQAGGSYEQYF | TGTGCCAGCAGTGCCCAGGCAGGGGGATCCTACGAGCAGTACTTC
TRBJ1-4 | few | TRBD1 | TRBV24-1 | CATSGLYRGTNEKLFF | TGTGCCACCAGTGGTCTATACAGGGGAACTAATGAAAAACTGTTTTTT
TRBJ2-1 | once | TRBD1 | TRBV19 | CASSRMGQGNEQFF | TGTGCCAGTAGTCGAATGGGACAGGGGAATGAGCAGTTCTTC
TRBJ1-6 | - | - | TRBV9 | CASSVASRGSPLHF | TGTGCCAGCAGCGTAGCAAGTAGAGGTTCACCCCTCCACTTT
TRBJ2-1 | - | - | TRBV24-1 | CATSDLPPRQGAGGRALEQFF | TGTGCCACCAGTGATTTGCCCCCCCGACAGGGGGCAGGCGGGAGGGCCCTTGAGCAGTTCTTC
TRBJ2-7 | - | TRBD2 | TRBV7-2 | CASSSGLAASYEQYF | TGTGCCAGCAGCTCGGGACTAGCGGCGTCCTACGAGCAGTACTTC
TRBJ1-5 | - | - | TRBV5-8 | CASSLIGGHAGNQPQHF | TGTGCCAGCAGCTTAATCGGGGGGCATGCTGGCAATCAGCCCCAGCATTTT
TRBJ2-5 | once | TRBD1 | TRBV7-2 | CASSPGGQGQETQYF | TGTGCCAGCAGCCCCGGGGGACAGGGCCAAGAGACCCAGTACTTC
TRBJ2-2 | - | - | TRBV12-3/TRBV12-4 | CASSLYNGELFF | TGTGCCAGCAGTTTGTATAACGGGGAGCTGTTTTTT
TRBJ2-1 | - | TRBD1 | TRBV19 | CASSIRGTGYNEQFF | TGTGCCAGTAGTATTCGGGGGACAGGCTACAATGAGCAGTTCTTC
TRBJ2-5 | - | - | TRBV29-1 | CSVSNRETQYF | TGCAGCGTTTCAAACAGGGAGACCCAGTACTTC
TRBJ1-3 | once | - | TRBV19 | CASGLRGSSGNTIYF | TGTGCCAGCGGACTTCGCGGATCCTCTGGAAACACCATATATTTT
TRBJ2-7 | - | TRBD2 | TRBV4-3 | CASSQRLAGNGEQYF | TGCGCCAGCAGCCAACGACTAGCGGGAAACGGGGAGCAGTACTTC
TRBJ2-1 | - | TRBD2 | TRBV29-1 | CSGSGISYNEQFF | TGCAGCGGGAGCGGGATATCCTACAATGAGCAGTTCTTC
TRBJ1-5 | - | - | TRBV5-1 | CASSLDSVNKQPQHF | TGCGCCAGCAGCTTGGACAGTGTAAATAAACAGCCCCAGCATTTT
TRBJ2-5 | - | TRBD1 | TRBV7-9 | CASSRGTGAQETQYF | TGTGCCAGCAGCCGGGGGACAGGGGCCCAAGAGACCCAGTACTTC
TRBJ1-1 | - | - | TRBV3-1/TRBV3-2 | CASSHGLRTPRGAFF | TGTGCCAGCAGCCATGGCCTCCGGACTCCCCGGGGAGCTTTCTTT
TRBJ2-2 | - | - | TRBV5-6 | CASSLREANTGELFF | TGTGCCAGCAGCTTACGGGAAGCGAACACCGGGGAGCTGTTTTTT
TRBJ1-4 | - | TRBD1 | TRBV29-1 | CSVQTGGVEKLFF | TGCAGCGTTCAGACAGGGGGCGTTGAAAAACTGTTTTTT
TRBJ1-6 | - | TRBD1 | TRBV2 | CASRTGTANSPLHF | TGTGCCAGCAGAACTGGGACAGCCAATTCACCCCTCCACTTT
TRBJ2-1 | - | - | TRBV5-1 | CASSYGEQGSPDDQFF | TGCGCCAGCAGCTACGGGGAACAGGGTTCCCCGGATGACCAGTTCTTC
TRBJ1-3 | - | - | TRBV3-1/TRBV3-2 | CASSQDAGSDTIYF | TGTGCCAGCAGCCAAGATGCGGGGTCAGACACCATATATTTT
TRBJ2-2 | - | - | TRBV7-6 | CASSSNRDVGELFF | TGTGCCAGCAGCTCAAACAGGGATGTCGGGGAGCTGTTTTTT
TRBJ1-2 | - | - | TRBV18 | CASSPPESGFLGYGYTF | TGTGCCAGCTCACCACCGGAATCGGGGTTTTTAGGCTATGGCTACACCTTC
TRBJ1-6 | - | - | TRBV15 | CATSRDGGSPLHF | TGTGCCACCAGCAGAGATGGCGGATCACCCCTCCACTTT
TRBJ2-1 | - | - | TRBV11-3 | CASSLERALAGHALGDSEQFF | TGTGCCAGCAGCTTAGAGCGGGCCCTAGCGGGCCATGCCCTTGGGGACAGTGAGCAGTTCTTC
TRBJ2-3 | - | TRBD2 | TRBV2 | CASRGLVTDTQYF | TGTGCCAGCAGGGGACTAGTAACAGATACGCAGTATTTT
TRBJ1-5 | - | - | TRBV28 | CASTRSRGGRLYSNQPQHF | TGTGCCAGCACCCGAAGCAGGGGTGGGAGATTATATAGCAATCAGCCCCAGCATTTT
TRBJ1-6 | few | TRBD1 | TRBV10-1 | CASSESNWTGGYSPLHF | TGCGCCAGCAGTGAGTCGAATTGGACAGGGGGTTATTCACCCCTCCACTTT
TRBJ2-1 | - | - | TRBV15 | CATSRETLDEQFF | TGTGCCACCAGCAGAGAGACTTTAGATGAGCAGTTCTTC
TRBJ2-7 | - | - | TRBV25-1 | CASSARRGYEQYF | TGTGCCAGCAGCGCTAGAAGAGGCTACGAGCAGTACTTC
TRBJ2-7 | once | TRBD1 | TRBV5-4 | CASSSGQGGRSYEQYF | TGTGCCAGCAGTTCGGGACAGGGGGGGAGGTCCTACGAGCAGTACTTC